Each of the 3 T cell receptor beta chains below was sequenced from the same sample in a study of blood T cells in healthy people across ages. Using a J-beta primer mix together with a sample-barcoded 5' primer, a second PCR was run for roughly 6 to 12 cycles. One entry per CDR3 protein, called by TCRdb with MiXCR from the 5' RACE reads. The sample includes 1.5 million to 2 million distinct CDR3 sequences, roughly 32% of them seen just once. The sample was blood. The receptors were gathered from a woman aged 30 to 39 in good health.

Concerning this clonotype itself: One end of the junction fails to match germline, which may point to a read error. The chain couples TRBV7-9 to TRBJ2-7, with D tentatively TRBD2 (6 bases). Germline V gives CDR1 SEHNR, CDR2 FQNEAQ (reference sequence). The CDR3 spans 16 residues. Here the CDR3 reads CVSSLAVGSTYYEQYF. For the CDR3, the DNA is TGTGTCAGCAGCTTAGCGGTTGGGTCGACATACTACGAGCAGTACTTC.

The J gene is TRBJ2-5, the V gene TRBV6-5; D ambiguous. Germline V gene sequence: CDR1 MNHEY, CDR2 SVGAGI. The CDR3 loop spans 13 amino acids. Trimming removed 5 bases at V and 4 bases at J, with 11 bases between. CDR3 DNA: TGTGCCAGCAGTGGGTCAGGAATAGAGACCCAGTACTTC. This sequence encodes CASSGSGIETQYF.

A word on this clonotype: Its ends do not fully match the called genes, so a read error is possible. V and J are TRBV28 and TRBJ2-5; the D gene is possibly TRBD1 (6 bases). The CDR3 consists of 14 residues. Germline lookup yields CDR1 MDHEN and CDR2 SYDVKM. As DNA, the CDR3 is TGTGCCAGCAGGGGAACAGGGAACTTGGAGACCCGGTACTTC. Translating gives CASRGTGNLETRYF.